A few counts support the clone carrying this T cell receptor beta chain. Antigen: not known. Indicated time point: sample taken at primary tumor resection. This record comes from a study of spatial heterogeneity in lung cancer. Study overall: The library had UMIs, and each TCR and UMI pair averaged more than ten raw reads. Overall study findings and caveats: Tumor mutation count correlated with how many alpha and beta TCRs expanded intratumorally.

MiXCR was run by TCRdb on the 5' RACE reads, yielding one entry per CDR3 protein. The repertoire holds around 3,100 distinct CDR3 sequences, with around a tenth as singletons. CDR3 length: 12 amino acids. CDR1 and CDR2 (germline): WSHSY, SAAADI. Unmatched junction bases numbered 2, after V lost 5 bases and J lost 7 bases. The sequence was collected from a male donor with early-stage non-small cell lung cancer. V usage is TRBV10-2 and J usage is TRBJ2-7; 10 bases are shared with TRBD1. Sequenced material: lung tumor tissue, taken at surgery. The CDR3 spells CASSWTGGEQYF. DNA of the CDR3: TGCGCCAGCAGTTGGACAGGGGGTGAGCAGTACTTC.